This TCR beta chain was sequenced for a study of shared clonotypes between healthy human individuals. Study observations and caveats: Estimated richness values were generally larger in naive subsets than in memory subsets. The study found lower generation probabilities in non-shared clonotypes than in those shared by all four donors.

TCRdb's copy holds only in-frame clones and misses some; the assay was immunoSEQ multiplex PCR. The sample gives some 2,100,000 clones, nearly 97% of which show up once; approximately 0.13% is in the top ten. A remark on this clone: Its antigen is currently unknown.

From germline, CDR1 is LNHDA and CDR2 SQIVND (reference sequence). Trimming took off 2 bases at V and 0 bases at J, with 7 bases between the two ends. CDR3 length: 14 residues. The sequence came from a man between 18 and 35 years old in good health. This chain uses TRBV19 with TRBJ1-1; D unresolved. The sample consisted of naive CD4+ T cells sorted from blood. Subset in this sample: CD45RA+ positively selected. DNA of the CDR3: TGTGCCAGTAGTATAATCAGCATGAACACTGAAGCTTTCTTT. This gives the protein CASSIISMNTEAFF.